These T cell receptor beta chains were read from a single sample in a study of blood T cell repertoires in COVID-19. Profiling relied on immunoSEQ multiplex PCR, and the TCRdb table lists in-frame clones only, not all of them. The sample records roughly 250,000 clones, around 82% being singletons. Source material: peripheral blood. These receptors all stem from a person between 70 and 80 years old with COVID-19, enrolled during active disease. CDR3s include the opening cysteine and the closing phenylalanine or tryptophan. A row's size may be missing; if present it is once, few, many or a size class.

abundance: -; v_gene: TRBV23-1; j_gene: TRBJ2-3; CDR3aa: CASSPRGGRGTDTQYF
abundance: once; v_gene: TRBV7-3; j_gene: TRBJ2-1; CDR3aa: CASSLGNRGNEQFF
abundance: -; v_gene: TRBV6-5; j_gene: TRBJ2-2; CDR3aa: CASSYFGGGSSGELFF
abundance: -; v_gene: TRBV7-2; j_gene: TRBJ2-7; CDR3aa: CASSLVPGREQYF
abundance: -; v_gene: TRBV30; j_gene: TRBJ2-3; CDR3aa: CAWSLRRKSTDTQYF
abundance: -; v_gene: TRBV18; j_gene: TRBJ1-5; CDR3aa: CASSPGAGSNQPQHF
abundance: -; v_gene: TRBV27; j_gene: TRBJ1-2; CDR3aa: CASSSVGGGSYYGYTF
abundance: -; v_gene: TRBV12-3/TRBV12-4; j_gene: TRBJ2-1; CDR3aa: CASQRDNEQFF
abundance: -; v_gene: TRBV2; j_gene: TRBJ1-2; CDR3aa: CASSPQANYGYTF
abundance: -; v_gene: TRBV9; j_gene: TRBJ2-7; CDR3aa: CASSAAGGDFYEQYF
abundance: -; v_gene: TRBV14; j_gene: TRBJ1-5; CDR3aa: CASGRGTNQPQHF
abundance: -; v_gene: TRBV3-1/TRBV3-2; j_gene: TRBJ2-5; CDR3aa: CASSPRTGGPKTQYF
abundance: -; v_gene: TRBV4-1; j_gene: TRBJ2-1; CDR3aa: CASSQDWASGEQFF
abundance: -; v_gene: TRBV5-1; j_gene: TRBJ1-2; CDR3aa: CASSGAGGNYGYTF
abundance: -; v_gene: TRBV7-2; j_gene: TRBJ2-3; CDR3aa: CASSLGGRPDTQYF
abundance: -; v_gene: TRBV5-1; j_gene: TRBJ2-1; CDR3aa: CASSRPPISSYNEQFF
abundance: once; v_gene: TRBV7-2; j_gene: TRBJ1-2; CDR3aa: CASKGGVKSYGYTF
abundance: -; v_gene: TRBV6-2/TRBV6-3; j_gene: TRBJ2-7; CDR3aa: CASSQIDRIVREQYF
abundance: -; v_gene: TRBV19; j_gene: TRBJ1-5; CDR3aa: CASSAYNQPQHF
abundance: -; v_gene: TRBV5-4; j_gene: TRBJ2-2; CDR3aa: CASSLQTSGKNTGELFF
abundance: -; v_gene: TRBV11-2; j_gene: TRBJ2-1; CDR3aa: CASSLLRSGRAHEQFF
abundance: few; v_gene: TRBV30; j_gene: TRBJ2-3; CDR3aa: CAWSVPSGLDTQYF
abundance: -; v_gene: TRBV5-6; j_gene: TRBJ1-5; CDR3aa: CASSFISQAGDQPQHF
abundance: -; v_gene: TRBV4-1; j_gene: TRBJ2-5; CDR3aa: CASSQERGYGRETQYF
abundance: -; v_gene: TRBV7-2; j_gene: TRBJ2-5; CDR3aa: CASSRGTEETQYF
abundance: -; v_gene: TRBV28; j_gene: TRBJ2-3; CDR3aa: CASSLSSLTDTQYF
abundance: -; v_gene: TRBV18; j_gene: TRBJ2-7; CDR3aa: CASSPVRGSSYEQYF
abundance: once; v_gene: TRBV28; j_gene: TRBJ1-5; CDR3aa: CASSLTQGVDVQPQHF
abundance: once; v_gene: TRBV9; j_gene: TRBJ2-1; CDR3aa: CASSTTGANPRNEQFF
abundance: -; v_gene: TRBV29-1; j_gene: TRBJ2-2; CDR3aa: CSVGVRTGELFF
abundance: -; v_gene: TRBV7-8; j_gene: TRBJ2-5; CDR3aa: CASSRTSGRTYQETQYF
abundance: -; v_gene: TRBV28; j_gene: TRBJ2-7; CDR3aa: CASSLIGEGSYEQYF
abundance: -; v_gene: TRBV6-2/TRBV6-3; j_gene: TRBJ2-3; CDR3aa: CASSGQGMGTDTQYF
abundance: -; v_gene: TRBV6-6; j_gene: TRBJ2-3; CDR3aa: CASSNLLAGMSDTQYF